This TCR beta chain was recorded in a study of cytomegalovirus exposure and HLA in healthy donors. Amplification used 60 Vbeta primers and 13 Jbeta primers. Only in-frame clones appear in the TCRdb table, and some are missing; sequencing was by immunoSEQ multiplex PCR. The sample yields 200,000 to 250,000 clones, under 80% seen once. This clonotype was sampled from a woman aged 25 to 45 in good health and CMV-seronegative. The sample consisted of PBMCs.

The CDR3: CSAQGYHEQYF. The CDR3 nucleotides read TGCAGCGCACAGGGATACCACGAGCAGTACTTC. The chain is built from TRBV29-1 and TRBJ2-7, with a tentative D call TRBD1 (6 bases). Germline CDR1 is SQVTM and CDR2 is ANQGSEA. CDR3 length: 11 residues. The V and J ends lost 7 bases and 5 bases respectively, with 12 bases between them.